Listed here are 17 T cell receptor beta chains from one sample, sequenced in a study of T cell responses to AZD1222 COVID-19 vaccine. Clones were sequenced by immunoSEQ multiplex PCR, and TCRdb holds only the in-frame ones, with some missing. This table holds some 170,000 clones, approximately 94% found once. Sample: peripheral blood, taken 28 days after the second AZD1222 dose. The source is an adult who received the AZD1222 COVID-19 vaccine.

V is TRBV6-5 and J is TRBJ2-7; D uncertain. Germline CDR1 is MNHEY and CDR2 is SVGAGI. Trimming shortened V by 0 bases and J by 3 bases, and 6 bases separated the two germline ends. This CDR3 is 13 amino acids long. The CDR3 DNA is TGTGCCAGCAGTTACTCGAACGTCTACGAGCAGTACTTC. As protein: CASSYSNVYEQYF.

The chain is built from TRBV5-4 and TRBJ2-1; possibly TRBD2 for D (5 bases). CDR1 and CDR2 from the germline V gene are SGHNT and YYREEE (reference sequence). The germline V and J ends were trimmed by 5 bases and 4 bases, with 10 bases remaining between them. The CDR3 has 13 residues. The CDR3 sequence: CASRLDSYNEQFF. For the CDR3, the DNA is TGTGCCAGCAGACTAGACTCGTACAATGAGCAGTTCTTC.

This chain connects TRBV6-6 to TRBJ2-2, with TRBD1 identical over 8 bases. This CDR3 comprises 14 residues. V shed 6 bases, J shed 4 bases, and the junction held 4 bases outside the gene matches. Per germline, CDR1 MNHNY and CDR2 SVGAGI (reference sequence). In DNA form, the CDR3 reads TGTGCCAGCAGAGGGACAGGAGGCACCGGGGAGCTGTTTTTT. As protein: CASRGTGGTGELFF.

This CDR3 is CASGLPRTGAGPEAFF. CDR3 sequence (DNA): TGTGCTAGTGGTTTGCCCCGGACAGGGGCAGGACCGGAGGCTTTCTTT. The chain couples TRBV12-5 to TRBJ1-1; 9 bases agree with TRBD1. The CDR3 is made up of 16 amino acids. Germline trimming cut 2 bases from V and 11 bases from J; bases unmatched to any gene: 15. CDR1 and CDR2 (germline): LGHNT, FRNRAP. Filled out from reference TRBV12-5 and TRBJ1-1, the complete variable domain reads DARVTQTPRHKVTEMGQEVTMRCQPILGHNTVFWYRQTMMQGLELLAYFRNRAPLDDSGMPKDRFSAEMPDATLATLKIQPSEPRDSAVYFCASGLPRTGAGPEAFFGQGTRLTVV.

At least ten counts were recorded for this clone. V and J are TRBV2 and TRBJ2-1, with a tentative D call TRBD1 (5 bases). CDR3 size: 18 residues. V was cut by 1 base and J by 0 bases, with 16 bases left in between. From germline, CDR1 is SNHLY and CDR2 FYNNEI. Here the CDR3 DNA reads TGTGCCAGCAGTGAAGGTTACAGGCGACGAAGCTCCTACAATGAGCAGTTCTTC. Residues: CASSEGYRRRSSYNEQFF.

The chain uses TRBV5-4 and TRBJ2-2, with 8 nucleotides matching TRBD2. The junction had 9 bases not matched to a gene; V was cut back by 4 bases and J by 4 bases. The CDR3 spans 16 residues. CDR1 and CDR2 from the germline V gene are SGHNT and YYREEE (reference sequence). Written as DNA, the CDR3 is TGTGCCAGCAGCCCAAGCGGGAGAGTCTCCACCGGGGAGCTGTTTTTT. This sequence encodes CASSPSGRVSTGELFF.

The V call is TRBV7-9, the J call TRBJ2-7; D is uncertain. V was pared by 5 bases and J by 6 bases, with 5 bases between. The CDR3 contains 10 residues. Per germline, CDR1 SEHNR and CDR2 FQNEAQ (reference sequence). This chain's CDR3 is CASSAGEQYF. The CDR3 coding sequence is TGTGCCAGCAGCGCTGGCGAGCAGTACTTC.

The chain couples TRBV27 to TRBJ1-4; D possibly corresponds to TRBD1 (5 bases). Germline-derived CDR1 and CDR2 are MNHEY and SMNVEV (reference sequence). V lost 4 bases and J 0 bases, leaving 21 bases between the germline ends. This CDR3 spans 19 amino acids. In DNA form, the CDR3 reads TGTGCCAGCAGTTCGTTTGGGGCTTGGGGGGTGGCAACTAATGAAAAACTGTTTTTT. Translated: CASSSFGAWGVATNEKLFF.

This sequence joins TRBV9 and TRBJ1-5, with unresolved D. Germline assignment: CDR1 SGDLS and CDR2 YYNGEE. V was cut by 0 bases and J by 9 bases, with 16 bases left in between. There are 15 residues in the CDR3. CDR3 sequence reads: CASSVDAAQVSPQHF. The CDR3 nucleotides read TGTGCCAGCAGCGTAGATGCGGCCCAAGTCTCGCCCCAGCATTTT.

The V call is TRBV10-3, the J call TRBJ1-1; 8 bases fit TRBD1. V shed 4 bases and J 2 bases; nucleotides not matched to a gene: 3. Germline CDR1 is ENHRY and CDR2 is SYGVKD. The CDR3 has 14 amino acids. The CDR3 DNA sequence: TGTGCCATCAGTGCAGGGGGCGCTAACACTGAAGCTTTCTTT. The encoded protein is CAISAGGANTEAFF.

V and J are TRBV28 and TRBJ2-1; D tentatively fits TRBD1 or TRBD2 (5 bases each). Germline CDR1 reads MDHEN; CDR2 reads SYDVKM. This CDR3 region has 13 residues. The V gene lost 3 bases and the J gene lost 5 bases, with 8 bases spanning the gap. The CDR3 coding sequence is TGTGCCAGCAGTTTGGGGGAGAACAATGAGCAGTTCTTC. Its translation is CASSLGENNEQFF.

The rearrangement uses TRBV7-9 and TRBJ1-2; D is unresolved. Looked up from germline, CDR1 is SEHNR and CDR2 is FQNEAQ (reference sequence). The CDR3 runs to 12 residues. The ends were cut back, 3 bases at V and 8 bases at J, with 10 bases in the middle. CDR3: CASSFQLGGYTF. The CDR3 nucleotides read TGTGCCAGCAGCTTCCAGCTAGGGGGCTACACCTTC. Full variable domain (missing parts from reference TRBV7-9 and TRBJ1-2): DTGVSQNPRHKITKRGQNVTFRCDPISEHNRLYWYRQTLGQGPEFLTYFQNEAQLEKSRLLSDRFSAERPKGSFSTLEIQRTEQGDSAMYLCASSFQLGGYTFGSGTRLTVV.

This clone has only one observation. The chain is built from TRBV10-3 and TRBJ2-1; TRBD2 matches at 7 bases. The CDR3 loop spans 17 amino acids. CDR1 is ENHRY, CDR2 SYGVKD, per germline. V dropped 0 bases and J dropped 8; count of bases not matched to a gene: 13. CDR3 nucleotide sequence: TGTGCCATCAGTGAGTCGATAGGTCGCGGGAGCCGGGATGAGCAGTTCTTC. Amino acids: CAISESIGRGSRDEQFF.

The V call is TRBV30, the J call TRBJ1-1; D perhaps matches TRBD1 (5 bases). Per germline, CDR1 GTSNPN and CDR2 SVGIG (reference sequence). This CDR3 is built from 13 residues. V was clipped by 2 bases and J by 11 bases, with 18 bases between them. This chain's CDR3 is CAWSPNMGGVAFF. In DNA, the CDR3 is TGTGCCTGGAGTCCAAATATGGGGGGAGTGGCTTTCTTT.

The chain joins TRBV5-5 to TRBJ2-7; possibly TRBD2 for D (6 bases). The V end was cut by 1 base, the J end by 4 bases, with 24 bases between. Germline CDR1 is SGHKS and CDR2 is YYEKEE (reference sequence). The CDR3 is made up of 18 amino acids. CDR3 loop: CASSLKHRRDGVEYEQYF. CDR3 in DNA: TGTGCCAGCAGCTTGAAACATCGGCGGGACGGGGTTGAATACGAGCAGTACTTC.

This rearrangement joins TRBV6-2 or TRBV6-3 to TRBJ2-5, with 11 bases identical to TRBD2. The V and J ends lost 0 bases and 7 bases, in that order; junction bases with no gene match: 13. Germline CDR1 and CDR2: MNHEY and SVGEGT. The CDR3 is 18 residues long. CDR3 DNA sequence: TGTGCCAGCAGTTACTCGGGGTTAGCGGGAGGGCCGTCAGCGACCCAGTACTTC. This sequence encodes CASSYSGLAGGPSATQYF.

This rearrangement joins TRBV6-1 to TRBJ2-1; D perhaps matches TRBD2 (6 bases). Trimming took off 3 bases at V and 8 bases at J, with 17 bases between the two ends. The CDR3 is made up of 15 amino acids. Per the germline V gene, CDR1 is MNHNS and CDR2 is SASEGT. The CDR3 region has the DNA TGTGCCAGCAGTGATCCAGCCCGGCGGAGGGATGAGCAGTTCTTC. Its translation: CASSDPARRRDEQFF.